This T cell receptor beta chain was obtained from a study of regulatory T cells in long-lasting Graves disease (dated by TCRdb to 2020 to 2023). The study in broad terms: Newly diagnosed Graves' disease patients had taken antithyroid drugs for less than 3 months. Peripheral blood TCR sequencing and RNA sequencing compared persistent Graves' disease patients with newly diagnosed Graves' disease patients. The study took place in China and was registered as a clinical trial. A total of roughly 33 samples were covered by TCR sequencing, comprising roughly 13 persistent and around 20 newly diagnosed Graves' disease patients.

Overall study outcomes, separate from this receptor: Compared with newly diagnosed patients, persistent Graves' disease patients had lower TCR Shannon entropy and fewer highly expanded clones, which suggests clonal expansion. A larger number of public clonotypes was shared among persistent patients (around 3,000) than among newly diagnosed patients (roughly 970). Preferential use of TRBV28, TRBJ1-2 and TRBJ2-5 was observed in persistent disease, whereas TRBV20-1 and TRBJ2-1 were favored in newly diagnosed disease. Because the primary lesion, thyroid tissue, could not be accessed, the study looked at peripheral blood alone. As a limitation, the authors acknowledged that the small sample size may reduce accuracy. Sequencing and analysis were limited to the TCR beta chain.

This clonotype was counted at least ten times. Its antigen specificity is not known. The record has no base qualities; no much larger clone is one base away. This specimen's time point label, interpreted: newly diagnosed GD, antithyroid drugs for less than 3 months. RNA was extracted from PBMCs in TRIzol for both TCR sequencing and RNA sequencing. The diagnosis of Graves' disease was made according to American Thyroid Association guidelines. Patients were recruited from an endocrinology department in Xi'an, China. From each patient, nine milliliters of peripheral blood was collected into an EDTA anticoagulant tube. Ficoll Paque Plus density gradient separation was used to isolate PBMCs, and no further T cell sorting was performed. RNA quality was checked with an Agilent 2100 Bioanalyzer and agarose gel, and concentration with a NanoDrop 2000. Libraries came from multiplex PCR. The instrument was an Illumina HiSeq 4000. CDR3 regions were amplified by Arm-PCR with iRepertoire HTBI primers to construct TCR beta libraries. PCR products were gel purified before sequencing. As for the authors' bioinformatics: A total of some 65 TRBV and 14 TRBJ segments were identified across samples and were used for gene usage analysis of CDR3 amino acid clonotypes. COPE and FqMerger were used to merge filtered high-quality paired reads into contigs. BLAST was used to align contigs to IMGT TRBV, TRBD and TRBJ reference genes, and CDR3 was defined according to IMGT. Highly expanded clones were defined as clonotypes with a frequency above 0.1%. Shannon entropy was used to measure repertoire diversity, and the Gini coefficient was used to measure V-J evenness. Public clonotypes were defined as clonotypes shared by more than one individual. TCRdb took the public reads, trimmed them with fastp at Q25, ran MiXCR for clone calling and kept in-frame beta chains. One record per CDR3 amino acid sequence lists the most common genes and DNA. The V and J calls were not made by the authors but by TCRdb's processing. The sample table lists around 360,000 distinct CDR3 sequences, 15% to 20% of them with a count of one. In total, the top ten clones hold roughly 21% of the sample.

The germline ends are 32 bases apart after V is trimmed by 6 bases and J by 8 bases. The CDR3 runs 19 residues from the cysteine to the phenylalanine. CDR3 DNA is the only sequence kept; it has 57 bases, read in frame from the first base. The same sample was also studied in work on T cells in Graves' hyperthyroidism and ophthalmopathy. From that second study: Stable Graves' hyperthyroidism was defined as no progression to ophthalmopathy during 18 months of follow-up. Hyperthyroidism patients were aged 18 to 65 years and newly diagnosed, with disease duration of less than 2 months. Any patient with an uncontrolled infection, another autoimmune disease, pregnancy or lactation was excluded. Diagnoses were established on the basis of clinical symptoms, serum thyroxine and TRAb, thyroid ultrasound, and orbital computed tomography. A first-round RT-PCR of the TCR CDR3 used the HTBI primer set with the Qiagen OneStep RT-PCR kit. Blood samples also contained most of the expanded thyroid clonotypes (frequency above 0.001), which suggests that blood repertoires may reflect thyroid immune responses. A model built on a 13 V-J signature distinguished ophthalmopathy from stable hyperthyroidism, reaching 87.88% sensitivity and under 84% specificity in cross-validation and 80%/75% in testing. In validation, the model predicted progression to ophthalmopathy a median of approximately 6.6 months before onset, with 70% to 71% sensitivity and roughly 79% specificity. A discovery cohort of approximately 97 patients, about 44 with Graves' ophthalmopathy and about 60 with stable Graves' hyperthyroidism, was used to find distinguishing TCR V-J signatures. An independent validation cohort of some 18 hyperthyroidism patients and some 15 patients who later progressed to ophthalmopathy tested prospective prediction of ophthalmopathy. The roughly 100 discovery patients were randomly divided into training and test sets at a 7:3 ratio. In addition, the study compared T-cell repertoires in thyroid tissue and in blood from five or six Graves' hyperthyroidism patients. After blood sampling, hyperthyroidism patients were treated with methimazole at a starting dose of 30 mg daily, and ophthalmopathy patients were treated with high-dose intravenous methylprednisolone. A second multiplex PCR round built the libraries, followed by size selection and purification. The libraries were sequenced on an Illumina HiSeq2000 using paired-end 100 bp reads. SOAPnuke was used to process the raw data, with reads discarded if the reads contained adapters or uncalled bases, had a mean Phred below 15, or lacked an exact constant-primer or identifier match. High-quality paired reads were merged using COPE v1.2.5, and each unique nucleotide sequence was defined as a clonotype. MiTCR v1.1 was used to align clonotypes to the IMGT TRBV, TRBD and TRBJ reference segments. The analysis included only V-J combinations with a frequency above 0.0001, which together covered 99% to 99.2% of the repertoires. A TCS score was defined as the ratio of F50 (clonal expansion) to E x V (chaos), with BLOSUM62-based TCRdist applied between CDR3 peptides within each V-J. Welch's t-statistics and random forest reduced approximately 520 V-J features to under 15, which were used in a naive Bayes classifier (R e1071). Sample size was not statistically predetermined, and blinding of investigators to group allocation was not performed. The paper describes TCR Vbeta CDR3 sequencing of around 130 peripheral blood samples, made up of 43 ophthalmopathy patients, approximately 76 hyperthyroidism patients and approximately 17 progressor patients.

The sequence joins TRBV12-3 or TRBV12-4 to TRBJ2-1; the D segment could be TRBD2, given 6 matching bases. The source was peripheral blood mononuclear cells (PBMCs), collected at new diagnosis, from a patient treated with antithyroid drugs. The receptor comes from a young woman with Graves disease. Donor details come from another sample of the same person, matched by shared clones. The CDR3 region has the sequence CASSLGGSGLNIPGDEQFF. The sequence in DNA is TGTGCCAGCAGCTTGGGTGGTAGCGGCCTCAACATCCCTGGCGATGAGCAGTTCTTC.